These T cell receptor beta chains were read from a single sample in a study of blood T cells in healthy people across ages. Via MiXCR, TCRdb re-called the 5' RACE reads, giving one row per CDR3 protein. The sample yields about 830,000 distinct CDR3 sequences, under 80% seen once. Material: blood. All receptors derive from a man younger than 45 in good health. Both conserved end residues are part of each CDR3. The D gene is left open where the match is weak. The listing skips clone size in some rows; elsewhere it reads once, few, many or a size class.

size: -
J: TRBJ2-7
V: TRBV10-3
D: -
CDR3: CAISDSIHEQYF
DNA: TGTGCCATCAGTGATTCGATACACGAGCAGTACTTC

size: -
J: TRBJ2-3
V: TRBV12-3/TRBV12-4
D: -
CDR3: CASSIVSTDTQYF
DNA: TGTGCCAGCAGTATCGTGAGCACAGATACGCAGTATTTT

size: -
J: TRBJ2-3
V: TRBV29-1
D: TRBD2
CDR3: CSVEGELAGGSSTDTQYF
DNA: TGCAGCGTTGAAGGAGAACTAGCGGGGGGGTCTAGCACAGATACGCAGTATTTT

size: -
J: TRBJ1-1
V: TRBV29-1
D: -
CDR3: CSGLPLDRNTEAFF
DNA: TGCAGCGGCCTCCCCCTGGACAGGAACACTGAAGCTTTCTTT

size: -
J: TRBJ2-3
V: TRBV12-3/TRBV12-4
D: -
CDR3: CASSLGTPSTDTQYF
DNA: TGTGCCAGCAGTTTAGGGACACCTAGCACAGATACGCAGTATTTT

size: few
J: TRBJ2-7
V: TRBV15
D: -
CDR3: CATSSSYEQYF
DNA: TGTGCCACCTCTTCTAGTTACGAGCAGTACTTC

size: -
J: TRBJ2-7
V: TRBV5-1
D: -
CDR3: CASSVTRPHEQYF
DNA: TGCGCCAGCAGCGTGACACGACCTCACGAGCAGTACTTC

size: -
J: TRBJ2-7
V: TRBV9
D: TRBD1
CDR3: CASSASRTGVHEQYF
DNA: TGTGCCAGCAGCGCATCCCGGACAGGGGTCCACGAGCAGTACTTC

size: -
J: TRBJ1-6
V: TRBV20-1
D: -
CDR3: CSARDGHSPLHF
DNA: TGCAGTGCTAGAGATGGTCATTCACCCCTCCACTTT

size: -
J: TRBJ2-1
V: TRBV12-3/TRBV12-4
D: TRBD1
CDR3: CASKPTGAENEQFF
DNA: TGTGCCAGCAAACCGACAGGGGCGGAGAATGAGCAGTTCTTC

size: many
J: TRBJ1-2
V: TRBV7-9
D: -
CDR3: CASSGGGRYYGYTF
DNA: TGTGCCAGCAGCGGAGGCGGGAGGTACTATGGCTACACCTTC

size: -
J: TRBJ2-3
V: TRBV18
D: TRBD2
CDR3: CASSPASGAMQDTQYF
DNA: TGTGCCAGCTCACCCGCTAGCGGGGCCATGCAAGATACGCAGTATTTT

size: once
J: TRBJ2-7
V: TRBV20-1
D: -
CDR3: CSARMTEYEQYF
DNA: TGCAGTGCTAGAATGACAGAATACGAGCAGTACTTC

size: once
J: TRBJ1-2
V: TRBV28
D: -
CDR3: CASSLLALGGGYTF
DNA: TGTGCCAGCAGTTTACTGGCCCTGGGCGGTGGCTACACCTTC

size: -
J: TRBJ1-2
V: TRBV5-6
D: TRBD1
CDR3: CASSLLGQGANYGYTF
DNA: TGTGCCAGCAGCTTACTCGGACAGGGAGCTAACTATGGCTACACCTTC

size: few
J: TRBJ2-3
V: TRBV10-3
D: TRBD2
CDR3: CAISESSGGSDTQYF
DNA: TGTGCCATCAGTGAGTCTAGCGGGGGATCAGATACGCAGTATTTT

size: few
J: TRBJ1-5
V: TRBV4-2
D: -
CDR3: CASSQAVGQDQPQHF
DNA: TGTGCCAGCAGCCAAGCTGTGGGGCAAGATCAGCCCCAGCATTTT

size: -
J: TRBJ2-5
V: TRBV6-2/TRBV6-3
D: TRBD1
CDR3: CASSYWTGQETQYF
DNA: TGTGCCAGCAGTTACTGGACAGGACAAGAGACCCAGTACTTC

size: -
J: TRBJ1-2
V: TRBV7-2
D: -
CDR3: CASSSALTGAIYGYTF
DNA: TGTGCCAGCAGCTCCGCGTTGACAGGTGCCATCTATGGCTACACCTTC